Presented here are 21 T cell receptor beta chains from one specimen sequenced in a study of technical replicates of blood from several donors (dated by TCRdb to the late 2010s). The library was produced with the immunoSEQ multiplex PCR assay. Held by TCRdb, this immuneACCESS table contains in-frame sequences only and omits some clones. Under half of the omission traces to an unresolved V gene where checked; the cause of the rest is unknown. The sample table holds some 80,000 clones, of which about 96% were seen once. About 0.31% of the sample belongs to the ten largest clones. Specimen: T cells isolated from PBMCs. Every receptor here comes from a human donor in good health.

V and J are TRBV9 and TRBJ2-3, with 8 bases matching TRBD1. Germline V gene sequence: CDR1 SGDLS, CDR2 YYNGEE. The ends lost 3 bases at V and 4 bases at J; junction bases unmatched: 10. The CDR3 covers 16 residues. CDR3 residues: CASSARQGIYADTQYF. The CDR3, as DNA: TGTGCCAGCAGCGCGAGACAGGGGATATATGCAGATACGCAGTATTTT.

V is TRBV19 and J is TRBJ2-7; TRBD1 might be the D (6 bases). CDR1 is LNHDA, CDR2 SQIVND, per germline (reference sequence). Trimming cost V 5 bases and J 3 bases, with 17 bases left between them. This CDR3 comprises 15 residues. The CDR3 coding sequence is TGTGCCAGTAGTCACCCCCAGGGGAATTTCTACGAGCAGTACTTC. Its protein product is CASSHPQGNFYEQYF.

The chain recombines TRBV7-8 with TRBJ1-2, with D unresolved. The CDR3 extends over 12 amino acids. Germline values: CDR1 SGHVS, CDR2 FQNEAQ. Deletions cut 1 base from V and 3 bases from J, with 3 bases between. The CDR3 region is CASSLGDYGYTF. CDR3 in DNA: TGTGCCAGCAGCTTAGGAGACTATGGCTACACCTTC.

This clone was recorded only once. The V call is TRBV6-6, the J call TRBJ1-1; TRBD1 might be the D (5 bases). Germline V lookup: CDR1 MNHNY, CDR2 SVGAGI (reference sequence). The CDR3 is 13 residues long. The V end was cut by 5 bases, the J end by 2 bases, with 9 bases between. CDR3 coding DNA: TGTGCCAGCAGTATAGGGGCTAACACTGAAGCTTTCTTT. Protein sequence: CASSIGANTEAFF.

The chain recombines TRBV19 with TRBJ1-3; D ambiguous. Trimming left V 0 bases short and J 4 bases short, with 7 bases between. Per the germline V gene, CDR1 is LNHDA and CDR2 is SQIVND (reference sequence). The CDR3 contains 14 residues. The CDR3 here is CASSIDLEGNTIYF. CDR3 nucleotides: TGTGCCAGTAGTATAGATCTTGAGGGAAACACCATATATTTT.

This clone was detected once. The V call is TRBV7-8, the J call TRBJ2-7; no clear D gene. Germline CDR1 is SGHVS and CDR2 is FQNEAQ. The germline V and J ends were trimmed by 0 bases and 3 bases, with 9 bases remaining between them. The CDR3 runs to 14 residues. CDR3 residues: CASSLAVRLYEQYF. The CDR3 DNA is TGTGCCAGCAGCTTAGCGGTCAGACTCTACGAGCAGTACTTC.

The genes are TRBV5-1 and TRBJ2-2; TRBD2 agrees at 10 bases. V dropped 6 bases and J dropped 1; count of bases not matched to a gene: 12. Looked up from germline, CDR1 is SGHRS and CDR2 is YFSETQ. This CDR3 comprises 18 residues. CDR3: CASTLAASGSGNTGELFF. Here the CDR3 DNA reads TGCGCCAGCACCCTTGCGGCTAGCGGGAGCGGGAACACCGGGGAGCTGTTTTTT. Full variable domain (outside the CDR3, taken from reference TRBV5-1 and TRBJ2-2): KAGVTQTPRYLIKTRGQQVTLSCSPISGHRSVSWYQQTPGQGLQFLFEYFSETQRNKGNFPGRFSGRQFSNSRSEMNVSTLELGDSALYLCASTLAASGSGNTGELFFGEGSRLTVL.

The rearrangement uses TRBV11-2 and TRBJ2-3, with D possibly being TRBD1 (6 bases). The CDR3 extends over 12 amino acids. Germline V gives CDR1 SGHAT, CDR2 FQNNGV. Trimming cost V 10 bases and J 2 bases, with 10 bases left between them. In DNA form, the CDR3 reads TGTGCCACACAGGGATTCACAGATACGCAGTATTTT. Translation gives CATQGFTDTQYF. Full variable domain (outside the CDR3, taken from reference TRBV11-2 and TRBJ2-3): EAGVAQSPRYKIIEKRQSVAFWCNPISGHATLYWYQQILGQGPKLLIQFQNNGVVDDSQLPKDRFSAERLKGVDSTLKIQPAKLEDSAVYLCATQGFTDTQYFGPGTRLTVL.

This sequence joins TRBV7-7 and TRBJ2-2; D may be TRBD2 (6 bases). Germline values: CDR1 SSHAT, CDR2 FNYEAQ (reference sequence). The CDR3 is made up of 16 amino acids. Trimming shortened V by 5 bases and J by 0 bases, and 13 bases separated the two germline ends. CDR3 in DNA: TGTGCCAGCAGCCTCCTGGCGGGGCCGAACACCGGGGAGCTGTTTTTT. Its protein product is CASSLLAGPNTGELFF.

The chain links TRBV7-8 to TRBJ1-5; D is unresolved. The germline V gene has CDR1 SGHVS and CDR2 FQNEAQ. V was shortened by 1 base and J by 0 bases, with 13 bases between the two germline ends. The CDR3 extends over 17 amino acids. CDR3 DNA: TGTGCCAGCAGCTTAGGCCGGACTACTTATAGCAATCAGCCCCAGCATTTT. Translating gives CASSLGRTTYSNQPQHF.

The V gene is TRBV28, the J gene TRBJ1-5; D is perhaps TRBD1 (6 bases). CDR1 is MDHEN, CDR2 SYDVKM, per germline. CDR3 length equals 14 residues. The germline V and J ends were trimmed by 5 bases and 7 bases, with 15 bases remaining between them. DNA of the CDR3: TGTGCCAGCAGTCGAGGGGGGGGAAAACAGCCCCAGCATTTT. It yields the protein CASSRGGGKQPQHF.

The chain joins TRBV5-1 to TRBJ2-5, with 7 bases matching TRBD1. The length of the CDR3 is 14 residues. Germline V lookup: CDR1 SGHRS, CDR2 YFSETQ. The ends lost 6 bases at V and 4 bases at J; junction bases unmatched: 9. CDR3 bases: TGCGCCAGCACGCTGAACACAGGGGTAGAGACCCAGTACTTC. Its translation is CASTLNTGVETQYF.

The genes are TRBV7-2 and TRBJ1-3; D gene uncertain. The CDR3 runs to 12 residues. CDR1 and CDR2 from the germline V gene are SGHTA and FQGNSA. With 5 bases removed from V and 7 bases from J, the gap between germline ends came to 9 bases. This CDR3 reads CASSVGLNTIYF. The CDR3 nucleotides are TGTGCCAGCAGCGTAGGTCTTAACACCATATATTTT.

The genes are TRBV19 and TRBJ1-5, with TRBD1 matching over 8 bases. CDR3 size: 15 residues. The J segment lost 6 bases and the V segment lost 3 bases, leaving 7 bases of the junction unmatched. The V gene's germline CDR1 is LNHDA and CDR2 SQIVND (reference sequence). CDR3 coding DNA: TGTGCCAGTAGTATGCAGGGGGCGCAGAGTCAGCCCCAGCATTTT. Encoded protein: CASSMQGAQSQPQHF.

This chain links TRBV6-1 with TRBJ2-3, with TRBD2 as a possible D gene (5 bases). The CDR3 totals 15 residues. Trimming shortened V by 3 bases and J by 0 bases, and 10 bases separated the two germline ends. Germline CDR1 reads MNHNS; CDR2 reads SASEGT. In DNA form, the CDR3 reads TGTGCCAGCAGTGACCTCGGGGTTAGCACAGATACGCAGTATTTT. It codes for CASSDLGVSTDTQYF.

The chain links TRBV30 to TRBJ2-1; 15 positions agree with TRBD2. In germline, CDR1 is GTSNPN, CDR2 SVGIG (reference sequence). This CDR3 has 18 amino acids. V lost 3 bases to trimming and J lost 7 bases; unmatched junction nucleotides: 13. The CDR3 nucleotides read TGTGCCTGGAGCGGTTGGACTAGCGGGAGGGCCGTTGAAAATGAGCAGTTCTTC. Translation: CAWSGWTSGRAVENEQFF. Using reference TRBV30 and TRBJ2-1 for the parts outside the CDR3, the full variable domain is SQTIHQWPATLVQPVGSPLSLECTVEGTSNPNLYWYRQAAGRGLQLLFYSVGIGQISSEVPQNLSASRPQDRQFILSSKKLLLSDSGFYLCAWSGWTSGRAVENEQFFGPGTRLTVL.

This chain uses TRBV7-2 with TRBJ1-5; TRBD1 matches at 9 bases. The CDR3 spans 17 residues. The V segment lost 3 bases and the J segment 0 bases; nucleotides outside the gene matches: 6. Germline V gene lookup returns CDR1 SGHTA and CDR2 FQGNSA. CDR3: CASSFTGQGNSNQPQHF. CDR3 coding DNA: TGTGCCAGCAGCTTTACGGGACAGGGAAATAGCAATCAGCCCCAGCATTTT.

The CDR3 region is CATSDRLATANVLTF. In nucleotides, the CDR3 is TGTGCCACCTCGGATAGACTAGCCACCGCCAACGTCCTGACTTTC. The rearrangement links TRBV18 to TRBJ2-6; 7 positions agree with TRBD2. J lost 7 bases, V lost 10 bases, and 13 bases had no gene match. There are 15 residues in the CDR3. Germline V lookup: CDR1 KGHSH, CDR2 LQKENI.

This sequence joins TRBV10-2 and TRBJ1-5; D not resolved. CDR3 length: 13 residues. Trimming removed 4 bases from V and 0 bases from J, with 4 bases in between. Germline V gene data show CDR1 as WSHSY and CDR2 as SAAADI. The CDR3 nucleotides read TGCGCCAGCAGTGCCCTTAGCAATCAGCCCCAGCATTTT. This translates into CASSALSNQPQHF.

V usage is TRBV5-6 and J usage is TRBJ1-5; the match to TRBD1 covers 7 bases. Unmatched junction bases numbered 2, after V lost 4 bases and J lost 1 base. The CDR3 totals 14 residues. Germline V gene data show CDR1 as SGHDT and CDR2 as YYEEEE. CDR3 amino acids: CASSQTGSNQPQHF. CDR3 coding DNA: TGTGCCAGCAGCCAGACAGGGAGCAATCAGCCCCAGCATTTT.

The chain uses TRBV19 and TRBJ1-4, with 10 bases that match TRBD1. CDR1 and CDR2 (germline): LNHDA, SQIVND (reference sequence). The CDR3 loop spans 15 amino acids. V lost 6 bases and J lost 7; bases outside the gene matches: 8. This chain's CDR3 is CASRNTGQGFEKLFF. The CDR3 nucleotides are TGTGCCAGTAGGAATACGGGACAGGGGTTTGAAAAACTGTTTTTT.